This T cell receptor beta chain appears in the sequencing data of a study of blood T cell repertoires in COVID-19. In the study overall: Collection of acute and convalescent COVID-19 samples took place in the United States, Italy and Spain. The analysed material was cDNA or gDNA that came from T cells, B-cell-depleted T cells, or PBMCs.

Germline V CDR1 and CDR2: SGHVS, FQNEAQ. The ends were cut back, 3 bases at V and 9 bases at J, with 12 bases in the middle. This CDR3 is 13 amino acids long. This clone was counted between two and nine times. Libraries were prepared by immunoSEQ multiplex PCR; TCRdb keeps only in-frame clonotypes and omits some of them. The table lists around 260,000 clones, about 89% of them singletons. Sequenced input: peripheral blood. This sequence was found in a woman in her 40s who had recovered from COVID-19. This chain connects TRBV7-8 to TRBJ2-1; D gene uncertain. CDR3 nucleotides: TGTGCCAGCAGCTTGTTAGCTGGAAGTGAGCAGTTCTTC. It translates to CASSLLAGSEQFF.